Detailed here is one TCR beta chain. What it binds is unknown. The treatment here: oral pan-JAK inhibitor, 5-10 mg twice daily. Peripheral blood and lesional scalp punch biopsies came from alopecia areata patients. This entry belongs to a study of CD8+ T cells in alopecia areata. Study-level points and caveats: Sharing of TCRs across patients appeared less clear than in mice, possibly for HLA-related reasons.

V was clipped by 3 bases and J by 7 bases, with 24 bases between them. Germline CDR1 reads GTSNPN; CDR2 reads SVGIG (reference sequence). CDR3 length: 16 residues. Following RNA extraction, reverse transcription yielded cDNA that acted as the sequencing template. Produced via immunoSEQ multiplex PCR; TCRdb's table is partial and in-frame only. This sample carries 150,000 to 200,000 clones, roughly 66% of them seen once, and the ten largest clones take about 0.94%. The rearrangement uses TRBV30 and TRBJ1-2; weak D call: TRBD1 (6 bases). This TCR was sampled from a human donor with alopecia areata. Sequencing was performed on CD4+ T cells sorted from blood, taken at week 24, from a patient treated with tofacitinib. Here the CDR3 reads CAWRDTGAGSFFGYTF. The CDR3 coding sequence is TGTGCCTGGAGGGATACGGGGGCAGGGAGCTTTTTTGGCTACACCTTC.